These T cell receptor beta chains were read from a single sample in a study of CD8+ T cells in alopecia areata. The assay was immunoSEQ multiplex PCR, and TCRdb's table has in-frame clones only and misses some. The sample shows over 150,000 clones, approximately 57% of them seen only once. The specimen was CD4+ T cells sorted from blood, collected at week 24, from a patient treated with tofacitinib. The receptor set was obtained from a human donor with alopecia areata. Both conserved end residues are part of each CDR3. The D gene is left open where the match is weak. Expanded clones are given a class, and other clones once, few, many or no size at all.

v_call: TRBV5-6
clone_size: -
d_call: -
j_call: TRBJ1-2
cdr3_aa: CASSLVGDGYTF
cdr3_nt: TGTGCCAGCAGCTTGGTAGGTGATGGCTACACCTTC

v_call: TRBV30
clone_size: few
d_call: -
j_call: TRBJ1-2
cdr3_aa: CAWSDQLLYGYTF
cdr3_nt: TGTGCCTGGAGTGATCAGCTCCTCTATGGCTACACCTTC

v_call: TRBV30
clone_size: once
d_call: -
j_call: TRBJ2-5
cdr3_aa: CAWSVEETQYF
cdr3_nt: TGTGCCTGGAGTGTAGAGGAGACCCAGTACTTC

v_call: TRBV6-5
clone_size: -
d_call: TRBD1
j_call: TRBJ2-2
cdr3_aa: CASRRQGSSTGELFF
cdr3_nt: TGTGCCAGCAGACGACAGGGGTCTTCCACCGGGGAGCTGTTTTTT

v_call: TRBV25-1
clone_size: -
d_call: TRBD1
j_call: TRBJ1-2
cdr3_aa: CASSDPKTGRSYGYTF
cdr3_nt: TGTGCCAGCAGTGACCCCAAGACAGGGCGCAGCTATGGCTACACCTTC

v_call: TRBV4-1
clone_size: -
d_call: -
j_call: TRBJ2-3
cdr3_aa: CASSQEAAPSVTDTQYF
cdr3_nt: TGCGCCAGCAGCCAAGAAGCGGCTCCTAGCGTGACAGATACGCAGTATTTT

v_call: TRBV29-1
clone_size: -
d_call: TRBD1
j_call: TRBJ1-2
cdr3_aa: CSVEVTGDGYTF
cdr3_nt: TGCAGCGTTGAGGTTACAGGGGATGGCTACACCTTC

v_call: TRBV29-1
clone_size: few
d_call: -
j_call: TRBJ1-1
cdr3_aa: CSVETTEAFF
cdr3_nt: TGCAGCGTTGAGACGACTGAAGCTTTCTTT

v_call: TRBV14
clone_size: few
d_call: -
j_call: TRBJ2-4
cdr3_aa: CASSHGGLAVNIQYF
cdr3_nt: TGTGCCAGCAGCCATGGGGGGCTCGCGGTAAACATTCAGTACTTC

v_call: TRBV29-1
clone_size: -
d_call: TRBD1
j_call: TRBJ1-5
cdr3_aa: CSVSTGGREPQHF
cdr3_nt: TGCAGCGTTTCGACAGGGGGTCGAGAGCCCCAGCATTTT

v_call: TRBV15
clone_size: -
d_call: TRBD1
j_call: TRBJ1-1
cdr3_aa: CATSRGTGYPEAFF
cdr3_nt: TGTGCCACCAGCAGAGGGACAGGGTACCCTGAAGCTTTCTTT

v_call: TRBV6-5
clone_size: -
d_call: TRBD1
j_call: TRBJ1-6
cdr3_aa: CASSSDRVGSPLHF
cdr3_nt: TGTGCCAGCAGTTCAGACAGGGTCGGCTCACCCCTCCACTTT

v_call: TRBV7-3
clone_size: -
d_call: -
j_call: TRBJ2-7
cdr3_aa: CASSSSPSYEQYF
cdr3_nt: TGTGCCAGCAGCTCTTCTCCAAGCTACGAGCAGTACTTC

v_call: TRBV29-1
clone_size: -
d_call: -
j_call: TRBJ1-6
cdr3_aa: CSVVGAGNSPLHF
cdr3_nt: TGCAGCGTTGTGGGGGCAGGTAATTCACCCCTCCACTTT

v_call: TRBV9
clone_size: -
d_call: -
j_call: TRBJ2-2
cdr3_aa: CASSPPRRNTGELFF
cdr3_nt: TGTGCCAGCAGCCCCCCGAGGAGGAACACCGGGGAGCTGTTTTTT

v_call: TRBV7-9
clone_size: -
d_call: -
j_call: TRBJ1-2
cdr3_aa: CASSRDRHYGYTF
cdr3_nt: TGTGCCAGCAGCCGCGACAGGCACTATGGCTACACCTTC

v_call: TRBV30
clone_size: -
d_call: -
j_call: TRBJ1-1
cdr3_aa: CAWDRRVNTEAFF
cdr3_nt: TGTGCCTGGGATCGACGGGTGAACACTGAAGCTTTCTTT

v_call: TRBV9
clone_size: -
d_call: TRBD1
j_call: TRBJ2-3
cdr3_aa: CASSVGGTAPSTDTQYF
cdr3_nt: TGTGCCAGCAGCGTAGGGGGGACAGCGCCTAGCACAGATACGCAGTATTTT

v_call: TRBV7-2
clone_size: few
d_call: -
j_call: TRBJ1-5
cdr3_aa: CASSVKGQPQHF
cdr3_nt: TGTGCCAGCAGCGTTAAAGGCCAGCCCCAGCATTTT

v_call: TRBV30
clone_size: -
d_call: -
j_call: TRBJ1-5
cdr3_aa: CAWSPGPLGGNQPQHF
cdr3_nt: TGTGCCTGGAGTCCCGGACCCCTTGGAGGCAATCAGCCCCAGCATTTT

v_call: TRBV5-1
clone_size: once
d_call: TRBD1
j_call: TRBJ2-2
cdr3_aa: CASSLLTGGTGELFF
cdr3_nt: TGCGCCAGCAGCTTACTCACAGGGGGCACCGGGGAGCTGTTTTTT

v_call: TRBV30
clone_size: -
d_call: -
j_call: TRBJ1-3
cdr3_aa: CAWTVSGNTIYF
cdr3_nt: TGTGCCTGGACGGTCTCTGGAAACACCATATATTTT

v_call: TRBV15
clone_size: -
d_call: -
j_call: TRBJ2-5
cdr3_aa: CATSRERQPQETQYF
cdr3_nt: TGTGCCACCAGCAGAGAACGGCAGCCGCAAGAGACCCAGTACTTC

v_call: TRBV6-6
clone_size: medium-sized
d_call: -
j_call: TRBJ1-1
cdr3_aa: CASSYSLVGGTEAFF
cdr3_nt: TGTGCCAGCAGTTACTCTTTAGTTGGGGGCACTGAAGCTTTCTTT

v_call: TRBV5-1
clone_size: -
d_call: -
j_call: TRBJ2-1
cdr3_aa: CASSLRAGQYNEQFF
cdr3_nt: TGCGCCAGCAGCTTGCGGGCGGGGCAGTACAATGAGCAGTTCTTC

v_call: TRBV9
clone_size: -
d_call: -
j_call: TRBJ1-2
cdr3_aa: CASSVGQHEFNYGYTF
cdr3_nt: TGTGCCAGCAGCGTAGGACAGCACGAATTTAACTATGGCTACACCTTC

v_call: TRBV6-1
clone_size: -
d_call: -
j_call: TRBJ2-5
cdr3_aa: CAIQLDLTETQYF
cdr3_nt: TGTGCCATCCAGCTAGACCTAACAGAGACCCAGTACTTC

v_call: TRBV29-1
clone_size: -
d_call: -
j_call: TRBJ1-2
cdr3_aa: CSVVVGQFRGAGYTF
cdr3_nt: TGCAGCGTTGTGGTTGGGCAGTTCAGGGGTGCTGGCTACACCTTC

v_call: TRBV7-9
clone_size: -
d_call: -
j_call: TRBJ1-2
cdr3_aa: CASSFAFRGGYGYTF
cdr3_nt: TGTGCCAGCAGCTTTGCGTTCCGGGGCGGCTATGGCTACACCTTC

v_call: TRBV9
clone_size: -
d_call: TRBD2
j_call: TRBJ2-7
cdr3_aa: CASSVGISGGEQYF
cdr3_nt: TGTGCCAGCAGCGTAGGGATCTCGGGGGGCGAGCAGTACTTC

v_call: TRBV7-9
clone_size: -
d_call: -
j_call: TRBJ2-2
cdr3_aa: CASSLATGTGELFF
cdr3_nt: TGTGCCAGCAGCTTAGCCACAGGGACCGGGGAGCTGTTTTTT

v_call: TRBV7-9
clone_size: -
d_call: -
j_call: TRBJ1-2
cdr3_aa: CASSLSPDNYGYTF
cdr3_nt: TGTGCCAGCAGCCTAAGCCCGGATAACTATGGCTACACCTTC

v_call: TRBV18
clone_size: few
d_call: TRBD1
j_call: TRBJ2-7
cdr3_aa: CASSPTGGRDEQYF
cdr3_nt: TGTGCCAGCTCACCTACAGGGGGTCGGGACGAGCAGTACTTC

v_call: TRBV29-1
clone_size: -
d_call: -
j_call: TRBJ2-3
cdr3_aa: CTIFGRASTDTQYF
cdr3_nt: TGCACCATCTTCGGCAGGGCTAGCACAGATACGCAGTATTTT

v_call: TRBV27
clone_size: -
d_call: -
j_call: TRBJ1-5
cdr3_aa: CASSLSRGYTQHF
cdr3_nt: TGTGCCAGCAGTTTATCTCGTGGGTATACCCAGCATTTT

v_call: TRBV4-2
clone_size: -
d_call: -
j_call: TRBJ1-2
cdr3_aa: CASSQDHRAESGYTF
cdr3_nt: TGTGCCAGCAGCCAAGACCACAGGGCTGAATCTGGCTACACCTTC

v_call: TRBV2
clone_size: -
d_call: -
j_call: TRBJ2-7
cdr3_aa: CASGFSYEQYF
cdr3_nt: TGTGCCAGCGGTTTTAGCTACGAGCAGTACTTC

v_call: TRBV30
clone_size: -
d_call: -
j_call: TRBJ2-3
cdr3_aa: CAWTLGNTQYF
cdr3_nt: TGTGCCTGGACCCTAGGGAATACGCAGTATTTT

v_call: TRBV2
clone_size: once
d_call: -
j_call: TRBJ1-2
cdr3_aa: CASSEALQGGRGYTF
cdr3_nt: TGTGCCAGCAGTGAAGCGCTTCAGGGTGGTCGTGGCTACACCTTC

v_call: TRBV30
clone_size: -
d_call: -
j_call: TRBJ2-3
cdr3_aa: CAWKAPGMWADTQYF
cdr3_nt: TGTGCCTGGAAGGCCCCGGGAATGTGGGCAGATACGCAGTATTTT

v_call: TRBV29-1
clone_size: few
d_call: TRBD1
j_call: TRBJ1-2
cdr3_aa: CSVLTGGSGGYTF
cdr3_nt: TGCAGCGTCCTGACAGGGGGGAGCGGTGGCTACACCTTC

v_call: TRBV28
clone_size: few
d_call: -
j_call: TRBJ2-2
cdr3_aa: CASSLAQINTGELFF
cdr3_nt: TGTGCCAGCAGTTTGGCCCAGATAAACACCGGGGAGCTGTTTTTT

v_call: TRBV7-2
clone_size: few
d_call: TRBD1
j_call: TRBJ1-3
cdr3_aa: CASSLDRGYTIYF
cdr3_nt: TGTGCCAGCAGCTTAGACAGGGGATACACCATATATTTT

v_call: TRBV10-3
clone_size: -
d_call: -
j_call: TRBJ1-5
cdr3_aa: CAIRGQNNQPQHF
cdr3_nt: TGTGCCATCAGAGGACAGAACAATCAGCCCCAGCATTTT

v_call: TRBV11-2
clone_size: -
d_call: TRBD2
j_call: TRBJ2-7
cdr3_aa: CASSLEAGGLSYEQYF
cdr3_nt: TGTGCCAGCAGCTTAGAAGCGGGGGGTCTCTCCTACGAGCAGTACTTC

v_call: TRBV29-1
clone_size: -
d_call: -
j_call: TRBJ2-7
cdr3_aa: CSVEVQAYEQYF
cdr3_nt: TGCAGCGTTGAAGTACAGGCCTACGAGCAGTACTTC

v_call: TRBV2
clone_size: few
d_call: -
j_call: TRBJ1-2
cdr3_aa: CASSDPPDYGYTF
cdr3_nt: TGTGCCAGCAGTGACCCCCCGGACTATGGCTACACCTTC

v_call: TRBV29-1
clone_size: -
d_call: -
j_call: TRBJ2-3
cdr3_aa: CSVEGNRGDTQYF
cdr3_nt: TGCAGCGTTGAGGGAAACAGAGGAGATACGCAGTATTTT

v_call: TRBV5-1
clone_size: once
d_call: -
j_call: TRBJ2-5
cdr3_aa: CASSPDVAPQETQYF
cdr3_nt: TGCGCCAGCAGCCCCGATGTAGCGCCTCAAGAGACCCAGTACTTC

v_call: TRBV6-5
clone_size: -
d_call: TRBD1
j_call: TRBJ2-7
cdr3_aa: CASRLTGIVAEQYF
cdr3_nt: TGTGCCAGCAGGCTGACAGGGATCGTTGCCGAGCAGTACTTC